These T cell receptor beta chains were read from a single sample in a study of technical replicates of blood from a handful of donors. Clones were read by immunoSEQ multiplex PCR, and TCRdb kept only the in-frame ones, dropping some. The sample consists of approximately 75,000 clones, about 97% of them appearing once. The specimen sequenced was T cells isolated from PBMCs. Source of these receptors: a human donor in good health. CDR3s include the opening cysteine and the closing phenylalanine or tryptophan. The D gene is left open where the match is weak. Clone size is not always given. Where it is, it says once, few, many or a class for expanded clones.

abundance | j_gene | v_gene | d_gene | CDR3aa | CDR3nt
- | TRBJ2-7 | TRBV11-2 | - | CASSLDRGGEQYF | TGTGCCAGCAGCTTAGACAGGGGCGGGGAGCAGTACTTC
- | TRBJ2-7 | TRBV14 | TRBD1 | CASSRRTQGLVANEQYF | TGTGCCAGCAGCCGAAGGACACAGGGGCTTGTCGCCAACGAGCAGTACTTC
- | TRBJ2-3 | TRBV6-6 | TRBD1 | CASSLPGQGTDTQYF | TGTGCCAGCAGCTTACCGGGACAGGGAACAGATACGCAGTATTTT
- | TRBJ2-5 | TRBV7-3 | - | CASSLDMGGTQYF | TGTGCCAGCAGCTTAGATATGGGAGGGACCCAGTACTTC
- | TRBJ2-5 | TRBV5-1 | TRBD2 | CASSRLQGGETQYF | TGCGCCAGCAGCCGCCTTCAGGGAGGGGAGACCCAGTACTTC
- | TRBJ1-1 | TRBV30 | - | CAWSVLSSEAFF | TGTGCCTGGAGTGTACTTTCCTCTGAAGCTTTCTTT
- | TRBJ1-1 | TRBV7-2 | TRBD1 | CASSLTGVDRGLTEAFF | TGTGCCAGCAGCTTAACAGGGGTCGACAGGGGGCTCACTGAAGCTTTCTTT
- | TRBJ2-7 | TRBV28 | TRBD2 | CASSLPSGRTFDEQYF | TGTGCCAGCAGTCTACCTAGCGGGAGGACCTTCGACGAGCAGTACTTC
- | TRBJ2-2 | TRBV4-1 | TRBD1 | CASSQGRDRGAGELFF | TGCGCCAGCAGCCAAGGTAGGGACAGGGGAGCCGGGGAGCTGTTTTTT
- | TRBJ1-1 | TRBV25-1 | TRBD1 | CASSDGRGEAFF | TGTGCCAGCAGTGACGGCAGGGGGGAAGCTTTCTTT
- | TRBJ2-3 | TRBV11-3 | - | CASSLGGAGGTDTQYF | TGTGCCAGCAGCTTAGGAGGGGCAGGGGGCACAGATACGCAGTATTTT
- | TRBJ1-6 | TRBV11-2 | - | CASSWRRGRGDSPLHF | TGTGCCAGCAGTTGGAGGAGGGGAAGAGGAGATTCACCCCTCCACTTT
- | TRBJ2-7 | TRBV6-1 | - | CASSDVGTQSSYEQYF | TGTGCCAGCAGTGATGTTGGGACTCAGAGCTCCTACGAGCAGTACTTC
once | TRBJ2-5 | TRBV4-2 | - | CASSHGWEETQYF | TGTGCCAGCAGCCACGGATGGGAGGAGACCCAGTACTTC
- | TRBJ2-7 | TRBV7-6 | TRBD1 | CASSLGTGAAGQYF | TGTGCCAGCAGCTTAGGGACAGGGGCGGCAGGGCAGTACTTC
- | TRBJ2-2 | TRBV27 | - | CASRPMTGRWLAGELFF | TGTGCCAGCCGACCGATGACAGGCCGGTGGCTCGCCGGGGAGCTGTTTTTT
- | TRBJ1-1 | TRBV27 | TRBD1 | CASMKTGGHTEAFF | TGTGCCAGCATGAAAACAGGGGGCCACACTGAAGCTTTCTTT
- | TRBJ2-7 | TRBV4-1 | - | CASSQDLVQGYYEQYF | TGCGCCAGCAGCCAAGATTTGGTCCAGGGGTACTACGAGCAGTACTTC
- | TRBJ2-1 | TRBV29-1 | TRBD2 | CSVVAGESYNEQFF | TGCAGCGTTGTTGCGGGAGAGTCCTACAATGAGCAGTTCTTC
- | TRBJ1-1 | TRBV13 | TRBD1 | CASSSRWTGSIIAEAFF | TGTGCCAGCAGCTCGCGTTGGACAGGGAGCATAATAGCTGAAGCTTTCTTT
- | TRBJ2-3 | TRBV4-2 | - | CASADSWTSTDTQYF | TGTGCCAGTGCGGACAGTTGGACTAGCACAGATACGCAGTATTTT
- | TRBJ1-4 | TRBV7-8 | - | CASSYRATNEKLFF | TGTGCCAGCAGCTACAGAGCAACTAATGAAAAACTGTTTTTT
- | TRBJ2-1 | TRBV4-1 | TRBD2 | CASSLGLAMVDEQFF | TGCGCCAGCAGCCTGGGACTAGCAATGGTCGATGAGCAGTTCTTC
- | TRBJ1-1 | TRBV5-1 | - | CASSFDISEAFF | TGCGCCAGCAGCTTTGACATTAGTGAAGCTTTCTTT
- | TRBJ2-7 | TRBV4-1 | TRBD2 | CASSQGGIGGTYEQYF | TGCGCCAGCAGCCAAGGCGGGATCGGGGGGACCTACGAGCAGTACTTC
- | TRBJ1-2 | TRBV7-9 | TRBD1 | CASSLRTGAPYNYGYTF | TGTGCCAGCAGCTTACGGACAGGGGCCCCTTACAACTATGGCTACACCTTC
- | TRBJ2-1 | TRBV6-6 | TRBD1 | CASSRDRPLGNEQFF | TGTGCCAGCAGCCGGGACAGGCCCCTTGGGAATGAGCAGTTCTTC
- | TRBJ1-2 | TRBV29-1 | TRBD1 | CSVVTGTVMAYTF | TGCAGCGTTGTGACCGGGACAGTTATGGCCTACACCTTC
- | TRBJ2-3 | TRBV9 | TRBD2 | CASSPSGGVTDTQYF | TGTGCCAGCAGCCCAAGCGGGGGGGTCACAGATACGCAGTATTTT
once | TRBJ1-1 | TRBV27 | TRBD1 | CASSWDRLTEAFF | TGTGCCAGCAGTTGGGACAGGCTCACTGAAGCTTTCTTT
- | TRBJ1-1 | TRBV6-5 | TRBD1 | CASSQSGTGVIF | TGTGCCAGCAGTCAATCGGGGACAGGGGTAATATTT
- | TRBJ2-5 | TRBV5-1 | TRBD2 | CASSLETSGGGETQYF | TGCGCCAGCAGCTTGGAGACTAGCGGGGGCGGGGAGACCCAGTACTTC
- | TRBJ2-6 | TRBV11-3 | - | CASSSRTGANVLTF | TGTGCCAGCAGCTCGCGGACTGGGGCCAACGTCCTGACTTTC
- | TRBJ2-7 | TRBV28 | TRBD2 | CASARLAGAYEQYF | TGTGCCAGCGCCCGACTAGCGGGGGCTTACGAGCAGTACTTC
- | TRBJ1-1 | TRBV30 | - | CAWERGMDTEAFF | TGTGCCTGGGAGCGCGGGATGGACACTGAAGCTTTCTTT
- | TRBJ1-2 | TRBV4-1 | - | CASSQQGDQIYGYTF | TGCGCCAGCAGCCAACAGGGTGACCAGATTTATGGCTACACCTTC
- | TRBJ2-3 | TRBV5-1 | - | CASSESADTQYF | TGCGCCAGCAGTGAGAGCGCAGATACGCAGTATTTT
- | TRBJ2-3 | TRBV28 | TRBD2 | CASSSISGIGADTQYF | TGTGCCAGCAGTTCCATTAGCGGGATAGGTGCAGATACGCAGTATTTT
- | TRBJ1-1 | TRBV11-2 | - | CASSLEVRNTEAFF | TGTGCCAGCAGCTTAGAAGTGAGGAACACTGAAGCTTTCTTT
- | TRBJ1-1 | TRBV7-9 | - | CASSSSGVAGAFF | TGTGCCAGCAGCTCCTCAGGGGTAGCGGGCGCTTTCTTT
once | TRBJ1-2 | TRBV27 | TRBD1 | CASSSLTGERRGYTF | TGTGCCAGCAGTTCCCTCACAGGGGAAAGAAGAGGCTACACCTTC
- | TRBJ2-7 | TRBV2 | - | CASSVRQDYEQYF | TGTGCCAGCAGCGTTCGACAGGACTACGAGCAGTACTTC
- | TRBJ2-1 | TRBV27 | TRBD2 | CASSFLPSGDHEQFF | TGTGCCAGCAGTTTCTTGCCTAGCGGGGACCATGAGCAGTTCTTC
- | TRBJ2-4 | TRBV6-5 | TRBD1 | CASSYSGTGLTNIQYF | TGTGCCAGCAGTTACTCTGGGACAGGGTTAACAAACATTCAGTACTTC
- | TRBJ1-4 | TRBV7-8 | - | CASSTTPAQGSTNEKLFF | TGTGCCAGCAGCACCACACCCGCACAGGGAAGCACTAATGAAAAACTGTTTTTT
- | TRBJ1-2 | TRBV29-1 | - | CSVAPSGSNYGYTF | TGCAGCGTTGCCCCATCGGGGTCTAACTATGGCTACACCTTC
- | TRBJ1-6 | TRBV30 | - | CAWSVQGAYNSPLHF | TGTGCCTGGAGTGTACAGGGAGCGTATAATTCACCCCTCCACTTT
- | TRBJ1-2 | TRBV5-1 | - | CASSFKPGHPLGYTF | TGCGCCAGCAGCTTTAAGCCGGGACACCCCTTGGGCTACACCTTC
- | TRBJ2-7 | TRBV9 | TRBD2 | CASSVASGGPQERQYF | TGTGCCAGCAGCGTAGCTAGCGGGGGCCCCCAGGAGAGGCAGTACTTC
- | TRBJ2-1 | TRBV27 | TRBD1 | CASKQGSSYNEQFF | TGTGCCAGCAAACAGGGGAGCTCCTACAATGAGCAGTTCTTC
- | TRBJ2-1 | TRBV20-1 | - | CSGRANEQFF | TGCAGTGGCAGGGCAAATGAGCAGTTCTTC
- | TRBJ2-7 | TRBV29-1 | - | CSVKVQAGSEQYF | TGCAGCGTTAAGGTACAGGCGGGGAGCGAGCAGTACTTC
- | TRBJ1-5 | TRBV7-8 | - | CASSLVLGPDQPQHF | TGTGCCAGCAGCTTAGTTTTGGGGCCGGATCAGCCCCAGCATTTT
- | TRBJ1-5 | TRBV2 | TRBD1 | CASSSIQGLSNQPQHF | TGTGCCAGCAGTTCTATACAGGGGTTAAGCAATCAGCCCCAGCATTTT
- | TRBJ2-7 | TRBV30 | TRBD2 | CAWSGGYEQYF | TGTGCCTGGTCGGGGGGCTACGAGCAGTACTTC
- | TRBJ2-6 | TRBV30 | - | CAWTLGGAGANVLTF | TGTGCCTGGACCCTAGGGGGGGCTGGGGCCAACGTCCTGACTTTC
- | TRBJ2-2 | TRBV11-3 | TRBD2 | CASSASGGTGELFF | TGTGCCAGCAGCGCCTCGGGAGGGACCGGGGAGCTGTTTTTT
- | TRBJ1-2 | TRBV9 | TRBD1 | CASSARDRVHGYTF | TGTGCCAGCAGCGCCAGAGACAGGGTCCACGGCTACACCTTC
- | TRBJ2-7 | TRBV13 | - | CASSLGGQAFSSYEQYF | TGTGCCAGCAGCTTAGGAGGTCAGGCGTTTAGCTCCTACGAGCAGTACTTC
- | TRBJ1-1 | TRBV15 | - | CATQGGTEAFF | TGTGCCACCCAGGGAGGGACTGAAGCTTTCTTT